This is a list of T cell receptor beta chains from one sample in a study of T-cell reconstitution after alpha-beta-depleted transplantation in children. MiXCR, run by TCRdb on the PCR reads, gives a single entry per CDR3 protein. The profile shows hundreds of thousands of distinct CDR3 sequences, 18% of them singletons. Specimen: PBMCs from the stem cell graft donor, collected from the stem cell graft. These receptor sequences come from a human donor who donated a stem cell graft to a child with acute lymphoblastic leukemia. Both conserved end residues are part of each CDR3. D genes are given only for firm matches. The size entry is marked missing in some rows and otherwise reads once, few, many or a size class.

>TRBV6-6|TRBJ1-1|NA|NA
CASSYFRGGAFF
TGTGCCAGCAGTTATTTCCGGGGGGGGGCTTTCTTT
>TRBV11-2|TRBJ2-1|NA|once
CASSSLSGTYNEQFF
TGTGCCAGCAGCTCCCTCTCCGGGACCTACAATGAGCAGTTCTTC
>TRBV7-8|TRBJ2-2|TRBD1|NA
CATSPTGVNTGELFF
TGTGCCACCAGCCCGACAGGGGTGAACACCGGGGAGCTGTTTTTT
>TRBV5-1|TRBJ2-1|NA|few
CASSLEPNNEQFF
TGCGCCAGCAGCTTGGAACCTAACAATGAGCAGTTCTTC
>TRBV3-1|TRBJ2-2|NA|NA
CASSQLTGTENTGELFF
TGTGCCAGCAGCCAACTCACCGGGACGGAGAACACCGGGGAGCTGTTTTTT
>TRBV12-3/TRBV12-4|TRBJ2-2|NA|NA
CASRPANTGELFF
TGTGCCAGCAGGCCCGCGAACACCGGGGAGCTGTTTTTT
>TRBV11-2|TRBJ1-5|NA|NA
CASSPDYGQPQHF
TGTGCCAGCAGCCCCGACTACGGACAGCCCCAGCATTTT
>TRBV2|TRBJ1-1|TRBD1|NA
CASSEGTGNTEAFF
TGTGCCAGCAGTGAAGGGACAGGGAACACTGAAGCTTTCTTT
>TRBV12-3/TRBV12-4|TRBJ2-2|NA|few
CASSSPGLPTGELFF
TGTGCCAGCAGTTCCCCGGGACTGCCAACCGGGGAGCTGTTTTTT
>TRBV5-4|TRBJ2-5|NA|few
CASSLKSGAMETQYF
TGTGCCAGCAGCTTAAAGAGCGGTGCTATGGAGACCCAGTACTTC
>TRBV9|TRBJ2-4|NA|NA
CASSGTTDIAKNIQYF
TGTGCCAGCAGCGGAACGACTGACATAGCCAAAAACATTCAGTACTTC
>TRBV11-2|TRBJ1-2|NA|NA
CASSLSGIGGYGYTF
TGTGCCAGCAGCTTATCTGGCATCGGAGGCTATGGCTACACCTTC
>TRBV20-1|TRBJ2-7|TRBD2|NA
CSAYQREGGYEQYF
TGCAGTGCTTACCAGCGGGAGGGTGGCTACGAGCAGTACTTC
>TRBV7-2|TRBJ2-1|TRBD2|few
CASSFSGTSGRAGSYNEQFF
TGTGCCAGCAGCTTTTCCGGGACTAGCGGGAGGGCCGGGTCCTACAATGAGCAGTTCTTC
>TRBV14|TRBJ2-6|NA|NA
CASSPPWARAVSGANVLTF
TGTGCCAGCAGCCCCCCCTGGGCCAGGGCTGTATCTGGGGCCAACGTCCTGACTTTC
>TRBV7-9|TRBJ2-3|NA|few
CASSGGLAEDRDTQYF
TGTGCCAGCAGCGGGGGGCTAGCGGAGGATCGGGATACGCAGTATTTT
>TRBV6-1|TRBJ1-2|TRBD1|few
CASRFDRGRSYGYTF
TGTGCCAGCAGGTTCGACAGGGGGCGTAGCTATGGCTACACCTTC
>TRBV12-3/TRBV12-4|TRBJ2-4|TRBD2|many
CASSFPLAGVNIQYF
TGTGCCAGCAGTTTCCCCCTAGCGGGAGTAAACATTCAGTACTTC
>TRBV5-1|TRBJ1-1|NA|NA
CASGAQGRQNTEAFF
TGCGCCAGCGGGGCGCAGGGGCGTCAGAACACTGAAGCTTTCTTT
>TRBV12-3/TRBV12-4|TRBJ2-7|NA|NA
CASSHGTDRSYEQYF
TGTGCCAGCAGTCATGGGACGGATCGATCCTACGAGCAGTACTTC
>TRBV29-1|TRBJ2-3|NA|few
CSVDPADSTDTQYF
TGCAGCGTTGACCCAGCGGATTCGACAGATACGCAGTATTTT
>TRBV20-1|TRBJ2-1|TRBD2|NA
CSARNSQRDPLYNEQFF
TGCAGTGCTAGAAACTCCCAGCGGGATCCGCTGTACAATGAGCAGTTCTTC
>TRBV11-2|TRBJ2-1|TRBD2|few
CASSLVRLAGTEQFF
TGTGCCAGCAGCTTAGTGCGGTTAGCGGGGACTGAGCAGTTCTTC
>TRBV5-1|TRBJ2-1|NA|NA
CASSSGGGSSYNEQFF
TGCGCCAGCAGCTCGGGGGGCGGGAGCTCCTACAATGAGCAGTTCTTC
>TRBV11-3|TRBJ2-3|NA|NA
CASSLDHTDTQYF
TGTGCCAGCAGCTTAGATCACACAGATACGCAGTATTTT